This T cell receptor beta chain stems from a study of blood T cell repertoires in COVID-19. Study-level background: Acute and convalescent COVID-19 specimens originated in the United States, Italy and Spain.

The data were produced by immunoSEQ multiplex PCR, yet TCRdb's version contains in-frame clones alone and is incomplete. The sample lists roughly 220,000 clones; around nine tenths were seen once. Clinical history as reported by participants underpinned cohort assignment. This clone showed up just a few times. The source is a woman aged 45 to 65 with acute COVID-19. The sample consisted of PBMCs or T cells enriched from blood (not recorded which).

The CDR3 DNA sequence: TGTGCCAGCAGTGATCAAAGGGACAGCAATAACTATGGCTACACCTTC. Translating it yields CASSDQRDSNNYGYTF. This chain uses TRBV25-1 with TRBJ1-2; 7 bases fit TRBD1. CDR3 size: 16 residues. Germline loops: CDR1 MGHDK, CDR2 SYGVNS. V lost 3 bases, J lost 1 base, and 8 bases stayed unmatched.